This is a list of T cell receptor beta chains from one sample in a study of cytomegalovirus exposure and HLA in healthy donors. Assay used: immunoSEQ multiplex PCR; TCRdb lists only in-frame clones, some missing. The listing contains over 65,000 clones. Sequenced: PBMCs. The receptors here all came from a man aged 25-40 years in good health and CMV-seronegative. Both conserved end residues are part of each CDR3. A D gene is named only where the DNA matches it firmly.

>TRBD2|TRBV7-3|TRBJ2-7
CASSQGTSYEQYF
TGTGCCAGCAGCCAAGGGACTAGCTACGAGCAGTACTTC
>.|TRBV25-1|TRBJ1-1
CASTTGTQRGNTEAFF
TGTGCCAGCACTACCGGGACTCAAAGGGGGAACACTGAAGCTTTCTTT
>.|TRBV5-1|TRBJ2-7
CASSLAAGVTYEQYF
TGCGCCAGCAGCTTGGCCGCAGGGGTGACCTACGAGCAGTACTTC
>TRBD1|TRBV6-6|TRBJ2-7
CASSYDRDRDHEQYF
TGTGCCAGCAGTTACGATCGGGACAGGGACCACGAGCAGTACTTC
>TRBD1|TRBV13|TRBJ2-7
CASSKAGGRYEQYF
TGTGCCAGCAGCAAGGCAGGGGGCCGCTACGAGCAGTACTTC
>.|TRBV11-1|TRBJ2-6
CASSFPPQGPVSAANVLTF
TGTGCCAGCAGCTTCCCCCCCCAGGGTCCCGTCTCTGCGGCCAACGTCCTGACTTTC
>.|TRBV28|TRBJ1-1
CASSLTGNTEAFF
TGTGCCAGCAGTTTGACAGGGAACACTGAAGCTTTCTTT
>TRBD2|TRBV18|TRBJ2-1
CASSPPGLGIYEQFF
TGTGCCAGCTCGCCCCCGGGACTAGGGATTTATGAGCAGTTCTTC
>.|TRBV9|TRBJ1-2
CASDSNFGGYTF
TGTGCCAGCGACTCAAATTTCGGTGGCTACACCTTC
>TRBD2|TRBV7-9|TRBJ2-7
CASSSRLADYEQYF
TGTGCCAGCAGCTCCAGACTAGCGGACTACGAGCAGTACTTC
>.|TRBV12-5|TRBJ2-7
CASGPRYSAIYEQYF
TGTGCTAGTGGCCCTAGGTATTCCGCCATATACGAGCAGTACTTC
>.|TRBV5-1|TRBJ1-2
CASSLAGSVYGYTF
TGCGCCAGCAGCTTGGCAGGGTCCGTATATGGCTACACCTTC
>TRBD2|TRBV30|TRBJ2-7
CAWSRLAGGYGPYEQYF
TGTGCCTGGAGTAGACTAGCGGGAGGTTATGGTCCCTACGAGCAGTACTTC
>TRBD1|TRBV19|TRBJ2-1
CASQGDDNEQFF
TGTGCCTCGCAGGGGGATGACAATGAGCAGTTCTTC
>.|TRBV28|TRBJ2-5
CASSFEGGGETQYF
TGTGCCAGCAGTTTCGAGGGAGGAGGAGAGACCCAGTACTTC
>.|TRBV5-4|TRBJ2-5
CASSGTYLRGGETQYF
TGTGCCAGCAGCGGCACCTATCTCAGGGGAGGGGAGACCCAGTACTTC
>.|TRBV5-1|TRBJ2-1
CASSLDSSLAYNEQFF
TGCGCCAGCAGCCTTGACTCTTCCTTGGCCTACAATGAGCAGTTCTTC
>.|TRBV6-1|TRBJ2-5
CASSEGQGTQETQYF
TGTGCCAGCAGTGAAGGGCAGGGAACTCAAGAGACCCAGTACTTC
>TRBD1|TRBV5-4|TRBJ1-2
CASSLPGTGLDGYTF
TGTGCCAGCAGCTTACCAGGGACAGGGCTCGATGGCTACACCTTC
>.|TRBV27|TRBJ1-1
CASSFVGVPTEAFF
TGTGCCAGCAGTTTCGTAGGGGTGCCCACTGAAGCTTTCTTT
>.|TRBV6-1|TRBJ2-3
CASSEAWPGGTDTQYF
TGTGCCAGCAGTGAAGCTTGGCCAGGGGGCACAGATACGCAGTATTTT
>.|TRBV6-6|TRBJ1-1
CASSPSGRGTEAFF
TGTGCCAGCAGTCCCTCAGGCAGGGGCACTGAAGCTTTCTTT
>TRBD1|TRBV5-8|TRBJ1-5
CASSLKDRGLWSNQPQHF
TGTGCCAGCAGCTTGAAGGACAGGGGTCTATGGAGCAATCAGCCCCAGCATTTT
>.|TRBV7-8|TRBJ2-7
CASSLLDSSSYEQYF
TGTGCCAGCAGCTTACTGGACAGCAGCTCCTACGAGCAGTACTTC
>TRBD2|TRBV2|TRBJ2-3
CASSEALGLVKSSTDTQYF
TGTGCCAGCAGTGAAGCGCTAGGACTAGTTAAATCTAGCACAGATACGCAGTATTTT
>.|TRBV5-1|TRBJ2-2
CASSLRGEVGELFF
TGCGCCAGCAGCTTGAGAGGGGAGGTCGGGGAGCTGTTTTTT
>TRBD1|TRBV6-5|TRBJ1-1
CASSYFGQGFTEAFF
TGTGCCAGCAGTTACTTCGGACAGGGTTTCACTGAAGCTTTCTTT
>TRBD1|TRBV7-9|TRBJ1-2
CAQSGDRDGYTF
TGTGCCCAAAGCGGGGACAGGGATGGCTACACCTTC
>.|TRBV2|TRBJ1-1
CASSALGPTFF
TGTGCCAGCAGTGCTTTGGGCCCAACTTTCTTT
>TRBD2|TRBV23-1|TRBJ2-1
CASSGRRGGLNEQFF
TGCGCCAGCAGCGGACGGCGGGGGGGCCTCAATGAGCAGTTCTTC
>TRBD1|TRBV4-3|TRBJ2-1
CASSQLTPTGQGRYNEQFF
TGCGCCAGCAGCCAACTTACTCCCACGGGACAGGGGAGGTACAATGAGCAGTTCTTC
>.|TRBV5-6|TRBJ2-1
CASSFMAVEQFF
TGTGCCAGCAGCTTTATGGCGGTTGAGCAGTTCTTC
>.|TRBV4-2|TRBJ1-1
CASSQVQGGGYTEAFF
TGTGCCAGCAGCCAAGTACAGGGCGGGGGGTACACTGAAGCTTTCTTT
>.|TRBV5-1|TRBJ1-4
CASSFGDMYEKLFF
TGCGCCAGCAGCTTTGGGGACATGTACGAAAAACTGTTTTTT
>.|TRBV6-1|TRBJ1-2
CASEGRNRVNYGYTF
TGTGCCAGCGAAGGCCGGAACAGGGTTAACTATGGCTACACCTTC
>TRBD1|TRBV28|TRBJ1-2
CASTLFGTGEYGYTF
TGTGCCAGCACCTTATTCGGGACAGGGGAGTATGGCTACACCTTC
>TRBD2|TRBV5-1|TRBJ2-2
CASSLLAGLNTGELFF
TGCGCCAGCAGCTTACTAGCGGGACTTAACACCGGGGAGCTGTTTTTT